The rows below give T cell receptor beta chains drawn from one sample of a study of blood T cell repertoires in COVID-19. The method was immunoSEQ multiplex PCR; TCRdb's version includes in-frame clones alone and lacks a portion of them. The repertoire holds some 100,000 clones, more than 75% seen once, with over 10% in the top ten. The sample consisted of peripheral blood. These receptors all stem from a human donor in a cohort sampled during active COVID-19. Each CDR3 is given with its conserved first and last residue. A D gene is named only where the DNA matches it firmly. Some rows have no size entry. The others give once, few or many, or a class for an expanded clone.

d_gene	v_gene	j_gene	abundance	CDR3aa	CDR3nt
-	TRBV5-6	TRBJ1-2	-	CASSFSQASGYTF	TGTGCCAGCAGCTTCTCCCAGGCCTCTGGCTACACCTTC
-	TRBV5-1	TRBJ1-1	-	CASSTRQANTEAFF	TGCGCCAGCAGCACCCGACAGGCGAACACTGAAGCTTTCTTT
TRBD1	TRBV30	TRBJ1-1	-	CACYRGHTEAFF	TGTGCCTGTTACAGGGGCCACACTGAAGCTTTCTTT
-	TRBV5-8	TRBJ2-2	-	CASSSWERVATGELFF	TGTGCCAGCAGCTCGTGGGAGCGGGTGGCCACCGGGGAGCTGTTTTTT
TRBD1	TRBV6-5	TRBJ1-3	few	CASSSGAGGLRNTIYF	TGTGCCAGCAGTTCCGGGGCAGGGGGTTTACGAAACACCATATATTTT
-	TRBV5-4	TRBJ2-7	-	CASSFPSGEQYF	TGTGCCAGCAGCTTCCCGAGCGGCGAGCAGTACTTC
-	TRBV19	TRBJ2-1	-	CASSKSSNEQFF	TGTGCCAGTAGTAAATCCAGCAATGAGCAGTTCTTC
-	TRBV4-1	TRBJ1-2	-	CASSQTGHNYGYTF	TGCGCCAGCAGCCAAACAGGGCATAACTATGGCTACACCTTC
TRBD2	TRBV5-1	TRBJ2-2	-	CASSGGRGAGVTGELFF	TGCGCCAGCAGCGGGGGACGGGGAGCGGGAGTTACCGGGGAGCTGTTTTTT
TRBD1	TRBV19	TRBJ1-3	-	CASTRDRGNTIYF	TGTGCCAGTACCAGGGACAGGGGAAACACCATATATTTT
TRBD1	TRBV7-9	TRBJ2-1	-	CASSATGGISLSSYNEQFF	TGTGCCAGCAGCGCGACAGGGGGGATATCGCTGAGCTCCTACAATGAGCAGTTCTTC
-	TRBV7-9	TRBJ2-7	-	CASSFVSGSAEQYF	TGTGCCAGCAGCTTCGTTAGCGGAAGTGCCGAGCAGTACTTC
-	TRBV5-4	TRBJ2-1	-	CASSLGIRDEQFF	TGTGCCAGCAGCTTGGGAATTCGGGATGAGCAGTTCTTC
-	TRBV5-1	TRBJ2-3	-	CASSLGSTDTQYF	TGCGCCAGCAGCCTCGGGTCCACAGATACGCAGTATTTT
-	TRBV27	TRBJ1-1	-	CASSLQGKMNTEAFF	TGTGCCAGCAGTTTGCAGGGGAAAATGAACACTGAAGCTTTCTTT
TRBD2	TRBV5-1	TRBJ2-1	-	CASSLEVAGGWNEQFF	TGCGCCAGCAGCTTGGAGGTAGCGGGAGGATGGAATGAGCAGTTCTTC
TRBD1	TRBV7-9	TRBJ2-7	-	CASSYTGEFTYEQYF	TGTGCCAGCAGCTATACAGGGGAATTCACCTACGAGCAGTACTTC
-	TRBV5-6	TRBJ2-7	-	CASRLRLSSSYEQYF	TGTGCCAGCAGACTGAGATTATCATCCTCCTACGAGCAGTACTTC
TRBD1	TRBV30	TRBJ1-6	-	CAWSSTGGGPLHF	TGTGCCTGGAGTTCGACAGGGGGCGGTCCCCTCCACTTT
-	TRBV10-3	TRBJ1-2	-	CAISVDSSYGYTF	TGTGCCATCAGTGTCGACAGCTCCTATGGCTACACCTTC
TRBD2	TRBV27	TRBJ2-7	-	CASSSPSAGGSYEQYF	TGTGCCAGCAGTTCTCCCTCTGCGGGAGGTTCCTACGAGCAGTACTTC
TRBD1	TRBV2	TRBJ1-2	-	CASSDDRGSGYTF	TGTGCCAGCAGTGATGACAGGGGGTCTGGCTACACCTTC
-	TRBV30	TRBJ1-4	-	CAWSVGGKLFF	TGTGCCTGGAGTGTTGGCGGGAAACTGTTTTTT
TRBD1	TRBV5-4	TRBJ2-3	-	CASSPGQGTDTQYF	TGTGCCAGCAGCCCGGGACAGGGGACAGATACGCAGTATTTT
-	TRBV7-9	TRBJ1-1	-	CASSLRQLNTEAFF	TGTGCCAGCAGCTTAAGACAGTTGAACACTGAAGCTTTCTTT
TRBD1	TRBV7-9	TRBJ1-1	-	CASSLDRDTEAFF	TGTGCCAGCAGTCTTGACAGGGACACTGAAGCTTTCTTT
TRBD2	TRBV10-2	TRBJ2-2	-	CASLGAGANTGELFF	TGCGCCAGCCTGGGAGCGGGAGCCAACACCGGGGAGCTGTTTTTT
TRBD2	TRBV10-2	TRBJ2-5	-	CASRLAGQETQYF	TGCGCCAGCCGACTAGCGGGACAAGAGACCCAGTACTTC
TRBD2	TRBV2	TRBJ2-3	-	CASSEGSGGGDTQYF	TGTGCCAGCAGTGAAGGGAGCGGGGGTGGAGATACGCAGTATTTT
TRBD1	TRBV25-1	TRBJ2-7	-	CASSAQGAINEQYF	TGTGCCAGCAGTGCGCAGGGGGCTATCAACGAGCAGTACTTC
TRBD2	TRBV5-4	TRBJ2-1	-	CASSYTSGDNEQFF	TGTGCCAGCAGCTATACTAGCGGGGACAATGAGCAGTTCTTC
TRBD1	TRBV7-9	TRBJ1-5	-	CASSLRTGDGNQPQHF	TGTGCCAGCAGCTTACGGACAGGGGATGGGAATCAGCCCCAGCATTTT
TRBD2	TRBV18	TRBJ2-2	-	CASSPSIAGNTGELFF	TGTGCCAGCTCACCATCGATAGCGGGGAACACCGGGGAGCTGTTTTTT
-	TRBV10-1	TRBJ2-7	-	CASRAEGRSGEQYF	TGCGCCAGCAGAGCGGAGGGGAGGTCCGGCGAGCAGTACTTC
TRBD1	TRBV6-5	TRBJ1-4	few	CASSYGQGVYEKLFF	TGTGCCAGCAGTTACGGTCAGGGGGTGTATGAAAAACTGTTTTTT
TRBD1	TRBV6-5	TRBJ1-5	-	CASSRQGGDQPQHF	TGTGCCAGCAGTCGACAGGGAGGAGATCAGCCCCAGCATTTT
-	TRBV7-8	TRBJ2-3	-	CASSLIISPDTQYF	TGTGCCAGCAGCTTAATTATAAGCCCAGATACGCAGTATTTT
-	TRBV29-1	TRBJ1-5	-	CSVRQSSNQPQHF	TGCAGCGTCAGGCAGTCTAGCAATCAGCCCCAGCATTTT
-	TRBV3-1/TRBV3-2	TRBJ2-7	-	CASSLQQNSYEQYF	TGTGCCAGCAGCCTCCAACAGAACTCCTACGAGCAGTACTTC
TRBD1	TRBV6-6	TRBJ2-3	few	CASTSGRGTRGDTQYF	TGTGCCAGCACCTCCGGAAGGGGGACCAGGGGGGATACGCAGTATTTT
-	TRBV19	TRBJ2-5	few	CATETGTKETQYF	TGTGCCACTGAGACAGGAACCAAAGAGACCCAGTACTTC
TRBD1	TRBV12-5	TRBJ1-5	-	CASGPDRGNQPQHF	TGTGCTAGTGGACCTGACAGGGGGAATCAGCCCCAGCATTTT
-	TRBV12-3/TRBV12-4	TRBJ1-6	few	CASTDGGKPLHF	TGTGCCAGCACCGACGGCGGCAAACCCCTCCACTTT
TRBD1	TRBV14	TRBJ1-6	-	CASSLGQEYSPLHF	TGTGCCAGCAGCCTGGGACAGGAGTATTCACCCCTCCACTTT
-	TRBV7-2	TRBJ1-3	once	CASSPHPVGTGNTIYF	TGTGCCAGCAGCCCCCACCCGGTCGGGACTGGAAACACCATATATTTT
-	TRBV10-2	TRBJ2-7	-	CASRSVYEQYF	TGCGCCAGCAGGAGCGTTTACGAGCAGTACTTC
-	TRBV12-3/TRBV12-4	TRBJ1-1	-	CASRKTVNTEAFF	TGTGCCAGCAGAAAGACAGTAAACACTGAAGCTTTCTTT
TRBD2	TRBV19	TRBJ2-1	once	CASTTSGRRGAEQFF	TGTGCCAGTACCACTAGCGGAAGACGGGGGGCTGAGCAGTTCTTC
-	TRBV30	TRBJ1-1	-	CAWSVRGDTEAFF	TGTGCCTGGAGTGTACGCGGGGACACTGAAGCTTTCTTT